The rows below give T cell receptor beta chains drawn from one sample of a study of blood T cell repertoires in COVID-19. Clones were sequenced by immunoSEQ multiplex PCR, and TCRdb holds only the in-frame ones, with some missing. The profile shows 12,000 to 15,000 clones, roughly 85% of them singletons. Sequencing input: peripheral blood. The receptors come from a man aged 35 to 55 with active or convalescent COVID-19. Both conserved end residues are part of each CDR3. The order of the fields is clone size, V gene, D gene, J gene, CDR3 DNA, CDR3 protein. The D gene is left open where the match is weak. Rows may omit the clone size; those that give it use once, few, many or a size class.

.	TRBV11-3	.	TRBJ2-6	TGTGCCAGCAGCTTAGACACCCTGGCAGGGACTCCAATTATTCTCTCTGGGGCCAACGTCCTGACTTTC	CASSLDTLAGTPIILSGANVLTF
.	TRBV12-5	TRBD1	TRBJ1-6	TGTGCTAGTGGTGCCGGGACAGTGGTACCCCTCCACTTT	CASGAGTVVPLHF
.	TRBV10-1	TRBD2	TRBJ2-2	TGCGCCAGCAGCCCTACGACTAGCTTTTCCGGGGAGCTGTTTTTT	CASSPTTSFSGELFF
.	TRBV24-1	TRBD2	TRBJ2-2	TGTGCCACCCAGGGACTAGCGGACGGGACCGGGGAGCTGTTTTTT	CATQGLADGTGELFF
.	TRBV4-1	.	TRBJ1-3	TGCGCCAGCAGCCAAGTAATCTTCTTTCGGGGAAACACCATATATTTT	CASSQVIFFRGNTIYF
.	TRBV6-5	.	TRBJ2-5	TGTGCCAGCAGGAGGGAGACCCAGTACTTC	CASRRETQYF
.	TRBV12-3/TRBV12-4	TRBD1	TRBJ2-7	TGTGCCAGCAGCCGGGGACAGTTCTACGAGCAGTACTTC	CASSRGQFYEQYF
.	TRBV15	TRBD1	TRBJ2-1	TGTGCCACCAGCAGAGATCCATTAGGGACAGGATACAATGAGCAGTTCTTC	CATSRDPLGTGYNEQFF
few	TRBV13	.	TRBJ1-4	TGTGCCAGCAGCTTACGAGGGCTTGGTGAAAAACTGTTTTTT	CASSLRGLGEKLFF
.	TRBV5-1	TRBD2	TRBJ2-1	TGCGCCAGCAGCCTCGATACTAGCGGATCCTACAATGAGCAGTTCTTC	CASSLDTSGSYNEQFF
.	TRBV9	TRBD2	TRBJ2-3	TGTGCCAGCAGCGTAGTAACTAGCGGGGGAGATACGCAGTATTTT	CASSVVTSGGDTQYF
few	TRBV20-1	TRBD1	TRBJ1-1	TGCAGTGCTAGTGGGACAGAGAACACTGAAGCTTTCTTT	CSASGTENTEAFF
.	TRBV6-5	.	TRBJ1-5	TGTGCCAGCAGCAACAGGTATGATCAGCCCCAGCATTTT	CASSNRYDQPQHF
once	TRBV19	.	TRBJ1-5	TGTGCCAGTACGCCGGTATATAGCAATCAGCCCCAGCATTTT	CASTPVYSNQPQHF